This TCR beta chain appears in the sequencing data of a study of blood T cell repertoires in COVID-19. Trimming took 4 bases from V and 4 from J, leaving 4 bases between them. Per the germline V gene, CDR1 is KGHDR and CDR2 is SFDVKD. This CDR3 spans 12 amino acids. Repertoires were generated with immunoSEQ multiplex PCR, while TCRdb's copy carries only in-frame clones and drops some. Counted here are roughly 140,000 clones, around 83% occurring once; the ten biggest clones make up 7.2%. The chain recombines TRBV24-1 with TRBJ1-5; D ambiguous. The source of this sequence is a woman aged 45-65 years in a cohort sampled during active or convalescent COVID-19. Sample: peripheral blood. The CDR3 coding sequence is TGTGCCACCAGTGACACAAATCAGCCCCAGCATTTT. Encoded protein: CATSDTNQPQHF.